Listed below are T cell receptor beta chains from one sample, sequenced in a study of T-cell memory formation after mild COVID-19. TCRdb independently ran MiXCR on the 5' RACE reads; one entry per CDR3 protein. The sample lists some 180,000 distinct CDR3 sequences, 10% to 15% occurring once. The specimen was PBMCs or a T cell subset sorted from them (not recorded which). These receptors were taken from a man between 18 and 35 years old who had mild COVID-19 (a few samples of this study predate the infection). Cell type and time point are not known. The CDR3 runs from the conserved cysteine through the conserved F or W. Each record gives: D gene, J gene, clone size, V gene, CDR3 DNA, CDR3 protein. A D gene is named only where the DNA matches it firmly. Rows give clone size only sometimes, using once, few, many, or a class for an expanded clone.

TRBD2	TRBJ2-5	.	TRBV20-1	TGCAGTGCTATAGCGGGGGGGCCAGAGACCCAGTACTTC	CSAIAGGPETQYF
TRBD1	TRBJ2-3	.	TRBV20-1	TGCAGTGCTAGAGAAGGGGGCGGCACAGATACGCAGTATTTT	CSAREGGGTDTQYF
TRBD2	TRBJ2-2	few	TRBV7-2	TGTGCCAGCAGCTCGTACTCCGGGACTAGCGGCTCCGGGGAGCTGTTTTTT	CASSSYSGTSGSGELFF
.	TRBJ2-3	few	TRBV12-5	TGTGCTAGTGGACAGGGTAGAGATACGCAGTATTTT	CASGQGRDTQYF
.	TRBJ1-3	.	TRBV7-9	TGTGCCAGCAGCTTCCGGGGTCCCCTCTCTGGAAACACCATATATTTT	CASSFRGPLSGNTIYF
.	TRBJ2-5	.	TRBV19	TGTGCCAGTAGTATTGAGTGGACAGCCGAGACCCAGTACTTC	CASSIEWTAETQYF
.	TRBJ2-3	few	TRBV20-1	TGCAGTGCTAGCCAACCGGCGGATACGCAGTATTTT	CSASQPADTQYF
.	TRBJ2-2	.	TRBV5-4	TGTGCCAGCAGCCGGGAGGAGGGGGTCACCGGGGAGCTGTTTTTT	CASSREEGVTGELFF
.	TRBJ2-5	.	TRBV18	TGTGCCAGCTCACTGACAAGCGGCGACTTTCAAGAGACCCAGTACTTC	CASSLTSGDFQETQYF
TRBD1	TRBJ1-5	few	TRBV6-2/TRBV6-3	TGTGCCACCCAGACAGGGGGCGCGGGCAATCAGCCCCAGCATTTT	CATQTGGAGNQPQHF
TRBD1	TRBJ1-2	.	TRBV10-3	TGTGCCATCAGTGAGCCCTATCGGGACAGGGTCGGCTACACCTTC	CAISEPYRDRVGYTF
TRBD1	TRBJ2-7	.	TRBV27	TGTGCCAGCAGCGGACAGGGGAGAGACGAGCAGTACTTC	CASSGQGRDEQYF
.	TRBJ1-3	few	TRBV7-9	TGTGCCAGCAGCTTAGTCCCGAGCTCTGGAAACACCATATATTTT	CASSLVPSSGNTIYF
TRBD1	TRBJ2-7	.	TRBV7-2	TGTGCCAGCAGCTTCACGGGACAGCGGAGCTCCTACGAGCAGTACTTC	CASSFTGQRSSYEQYF
TRBD1	TRBJ2-1	few	TRBV5-1	TGCGCCAGCAGCCGGACAGGGGGAGAGGATGAGCAGTTCTTC	CASSRTGGEDEQFF
.	TRBJ1-5	few	TRBV6-1	TGTGCCAGCAGTGAAGGGGTTGGCAATCAGCCCCAGCATTTT	CASSEGVGNQPQHF
.	TRBJ2-2	few	TRBV9	TGTGCCAGCAGCGTAGAGGCGGACAGAGCCACCGGGGAGCTGTTTTTT	CASSVEADRATGELFF